Below are 17 T cell receptor beta chains sequenced from a single sample in a study of early T cells in non-severe SARS-CoV-2 infection. TCRdb passed the 5' RACE reads through MiXCR, listing each CDR3 protein once. This sample has approximately 27,000 distinct CDR3 sequences; approximately 4.6% occur once, and the top ten carry 9% to 13%. The sequenced material came from whole blood. The receptors were sampled from an adult who was a healthcare worker with PCR-confirmed SARS-CoV-2 infection or an uninfected control (not recorded which).

The CDR3 sequence: CSAGSGLSYNEQFF. As DNA, the CDR3 is TGCAGTGCTGGGAGCGGGTTATCCTACAATGAGCAGTTCTTC. This chain links TRBV20-1 with TRBJ2-1; the D gene is possibly TRBD2 (6 bases). The germline V and J ends were trimmed by 5 bases and 1 base, with 12 bases remaining between them. CDR3 length equals 14 residues. The germline V gene has CDR1 DFQATT and CDR2 SNEGSKA (reference sequence).

The rearrangement links TRBV10-1 to TRBJ2-7; D unresolved. Trimming removed 6 bases from V and 12 bases from J, with 27 bases in between. This CDR3 is built from 15 residues. Germline CDR1 WNHNN, CDR2 SYGVQD (reference sequence). CDR3 DNA sequence: TGCGCCAGCAGAAGCAGGTCCCTGAGCGTTTTAGTGCCGTACTTC. Amino acid sequence: CASRSRSLSVLVPYF.

This clonotype has a handful of counts. The chain employs TRBV28 and TRBJ1-6; no definite D call. Germline CDR1 and CDR2: MDHEN and SYDVKM. The CDR3 is 14 residues long. Trimming removed 5 bases at V and 7 bases at J, with 12 bases between. The DNA of the CDR3 is TGTGCCAGCAGTCTCGTGGGGATAAATTCACCCCTCCACTTT. It specifies CASSLVGINSPLHF.

Ten or more counts support this clonotype. V gene TRBV11-2 combines with J gene TRBJ2-4; no reliable D call. Per the germline V gene, CDR1 is SGHAT and CDR2 is FQNNGV. The length of the CDR3 is 12 residues. Trimming took off 2 bases at V and 9 bases at J, with 8 bases between the two ends. The CDR3 DNA is TGTGCCAGCAGCTTAAGGGATGCCATTCAGTACTTC. Translating gives CASSLRDAIQYF.

This clonotype appeared many times. The rearrangement links TRBV9 to TRBJ1-5, with a weak D call TRBD1 (5 bases). CDR1 is SGDLS and CDR2 is YYNGEE in the germline V gene. This CDR3 contains 14 residues. Trimming removed 4 bases at V and 4 bases at J, with 12 bases between. The CDR3 DNA reads TGTGCCAGCAGCTCAGGAAGGGGAAATCAGCCCCAGCATTTT. It encodes CASSSGRGNQPQHF.

Many counts were recorded for this clonotype. The chain employs TRBV20-1 and TRBJ2-7; 8 bases are a match to TRBD1. This CDR3 is built from 12 residues. Germline-derived CDR1 and CDR2 are DFQATT and SNEGSKA (reference sequence). The junction had 4 bases not matched to a gene; V was cut back by 6 bases and J by 3 bases. CDR3 residues: CSAVTGGYEQYF. CDR3 sequence (DNA): TGCAGTGCAGTCACAGGGGGCTACGAGCAGTACTTC.

This clonotype has at least ten counts. The J gene is TRBJ1-3, the V gene TRBV6-6; a weak D match, TRBD1 (5 bases). Germline-derived CDR1 and CDR2 are MNHNY and SVGAGI (reference sequence). The CDR3 sequence is 16 residues long. V was pared by 2 bases and J by 6 bases, with 17 bases between. CDR3: CASSYATAGRENTIYF. In DNA form, the CDR3 reads TGTGCCAGCAGTTACGCGACGGCAGGGAGGGAAAACACCATATATTTT.

The chain joins TRBV7-9 to TRBJ2-5, with 9 bases aligning to TRBD1. Germline V gives CDR1 SEHNR, CDR2 FQNEAQ (reference sequence). V was pared by 7 bases and J by 2 bases, with 5 bases of the junction left unmatched. CDR3 length equals 14 residues. CDR3 residues: CASKDRGVQETQYF. DNA of the CDR3: TGTGCCAGCAAGGACAGGGGAGTACAAGAGACCCAGTACTTC. Full variable domain (rest looked up from reference TRBV7-9 and TRBJ2-5): DTGVSQNPRHKITKRGQNVTFRCDPISEHNRLYWYRQTLGQGPEFLTYFQNEAQLEKSRLLSDRFSAERPKGSFSTLEIQRTEQGDSAMYLCASKDRGVQETQYFGPGTRLLVL.

This clonotype was detected many times. This sequence joins TRBV30 and TRBJ1-6; D unresolved. Trimming pared 8 bases from V and 2 bases from J, leaving 13 bases between. This CDR3 has 14 amino acids. Germline V gene sequence: CDR1 GTSNPN, CDR2 SVGIG (reference sequence). The CDR3 bases are TGTGCCGCAACGTATGGGACCTATAATTCACCCCTCCACTTT. It yields the protein CAATYGTYNSPLHF.

As to this clonotype: This could be a read error, since a much larger clone is one nucleotide away. The V and J genes are TRBV20-1 and TRBJ2-7; TRBD2 matches 14 bases. The CDR3 is 15 residues long. Looked up from germline, CDR1 is DFQATT and CDR2 is SNEGSKA (reference sequence). CDR3 nucleotide sequence: TGCAGTGCGCCGAACAGGGGACTAGCGGGAGACGAGCTGTACTTC. Amino acid sequence: CSAPNRGLAGDELYF.

In this sample, this clonotype turned up many times. This chain links TRBV7-9 with TRBJ2-1, with a possible D match to TRBD1 (5 bases). CDR3 size: 12 residues. The ends were cut back, 4 bases at V and 15 bases at J, with 16 bases in the middle. Germline V gene lookup returns CDR1 SEHNR and CDR2 FQNEAQ (reference sequence). CDR3 sequence: CASSSQGLRPFF. CDR3 DNA: TGTGCCAGCAGCTCCCAGGGATTAAGGCCGTTCTTC.

This clonotype was seen at least ten times. The V call is TRBV7-9, the J call TRBJ2-5, with D possibly matching TRBD1 (5 bases). The germline CDR1 and CDR2 sequences are SEHNR and FQNEAQ (reference sequence). V lost 5 bases to trimming and J lost 1 base, with 8 bases between them. The CDR3 length is 13 residues. CDR3 protein: CASSPDSQETQYF. In nucleotides, the CDR3 is TGTGCCAGCAGCCCAGACAGCCAAGAGACCCAGTACTTC.

This clonotype showed up many times. The gene calls are TRBV3-1 and TRBJ2-2; D is uncertain. V lost 4 bases, J lost 0 bases, and 12 bases lay in between. The CDR3 has 16 amino acids. CDR1 is LGHDT, CDR2 YNNKEL, per germline (reference sequence). For the CDR3, the DNA is TGTGCCAGCAGCCGCCATTCAGCTGCGAACACCGGGGAGCTGTTTTTT. Amino acid sequence: CASSRHSAANTGELFF.

The chain has TRBV20-1 and TRBJ2-1; D perhaps matches TRBD1 (6 bases). CDR3 length equals 16 residues. Germline CDR1 and CDR2: DFQATT and SNEGSKA (reference sequence). V dropped 1 base and J dropped 2 bases, with 15 bases sitting between them. CDR3 sequence: CSARGQGSGTYNEQFF. CDR3 DNA sequence: TGCAGTGCTAGAGGTCAGGGGAGCGGAACCTACAATGAGCAGTTCTTC.

This clonotype was recorded at least ten times. The chain joins TRBV12-3 or TRBV12-4 to TRBJ2-4; D might be TRBD1 or TRBD2, each matching 6 bases. The CDR3 length is 16 residues. The ends were cut back, 6 bases at V and 1 base at J, with 16 bases in the middle. Written as DNA, the CDR3 is TGTGCCAGCAGCTGGAGGGGGGCATCTGCCAAAAACATTCAGTACTTC. Translation gives CASSWRGASAKNIQYF.

This clonotype has a count of ten or more. The chain uses TRBV12-3 or TRBV12-4 and TRBJ2-2, with 9 nucleotides matching TRBD2. V shed 6 bases, J shed 2 bases, and the junction held 1 base outside the gene matches. The CDR3 length is 14 residues. The CDR3 DNA is TGTGCCAGCAGGACTAGCGGAAACACCGGGGAGCTGTTTTTT. Translating gives CASRTSGNTGELFF.

J is TRBJ1-1 and V is TRBV6-6; 10 bases are shared with TRBD1. CDR1 is MNHNY, CDR2 SVGAGI, per germline (reference sequence). This CDR3 contains 15 residues. Losses at the gene ends were 6 bases for V and 8 bases for J; bases not matched to a gene: 12. Here the CDR3 reads CASRSVPGQGSEAFF. CDR3 nucleotides: TGTGCCAGCAGAAGCGTACCGGGACAGGGGTCCGAAGCTTTCTTT.